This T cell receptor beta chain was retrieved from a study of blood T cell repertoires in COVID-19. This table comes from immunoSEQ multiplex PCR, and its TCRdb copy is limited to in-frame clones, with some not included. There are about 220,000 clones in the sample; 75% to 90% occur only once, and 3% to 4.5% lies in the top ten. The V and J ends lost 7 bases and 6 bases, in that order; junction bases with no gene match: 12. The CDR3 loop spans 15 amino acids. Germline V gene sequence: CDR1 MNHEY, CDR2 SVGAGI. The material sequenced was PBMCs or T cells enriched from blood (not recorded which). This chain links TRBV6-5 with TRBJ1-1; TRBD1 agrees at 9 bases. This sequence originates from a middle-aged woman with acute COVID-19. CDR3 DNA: TGTGCCAGCAATAACCCCGGGACAGGGAGCGCTGAAGCTTTCTTT. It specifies CASNNPGTGSAEAFF.